This T cell receptor (beta chain) was sequenced in a study of regulatory T cells in long-lasting Graves disease. Regarding time point: newly diagnosed GD, antithyroid drugs for less than 3 months. From RNA extracted from PBMCs, the TCR library was made. Approximately 10 milliliters of peripheral blood went into EDTA tubes. The table lists this clonotype with many counts. Looked up from germline, CDR1 is MDHEN and CDR2 is SYDVKM. The CDR3 is made up of 14 amino acids. V was pared by 6 bases and J by 0 bases, with 8 bases between. Building of the TCR beta libraries involved iRepertoire HTBI primers and Arm-PCR of CDR3 regions. TCRdb re-analysed the multiplex PCR reads in MiXCR, keeping a single row per CDR3 protein. The table lists about 240,000 distinct CDR3 sequences, 20% of them singletons.

Source: peripheral blood mononuclear cells (PBMCs), taken at new diagnosis, from a patient treated with antithyroid drugs. The receptor's source is a female donor with Graves disease. V is TRBV28 and J is TRBJ1-4; D is ambiguous. The CDR3 nucleotides read TGTGCCAGCAGCCGACTGCCAACTAATGAAAAACTGTTTTTT. Protein product: CASSRLPTNEKLFF.